The sample holds one count of the clone carrying this T cell receptor beta chain. Its target is unknown. Study-wide results and caveats: Greatest tumor Treg TCR overlap was with tumor naive CD4+ cells.

MiXCR was run by TCRdb on the 5' RACE reads, yielding one entry per CDR3 protein. The sample lists 8,900 or so distinct CDR3 sequences, about 65% seen once, with about 4.6% in the top ten. Trimming took off 1 base at V and 6 bases at J, with 12 bases between the two ends. CDR1 is DFQATT and CDR2 is SNEGSKA in the germline V gene (reference sequence). This CDR3 contains 13 residues. Sample: tumor-infiltrating naive CD4+ T cells sorted from the breast tumor. Sample subset: naive CD4+ T cells, CD4+CD45RA+CD25-. The chain links TRBV20-1 to TRBJ1-1; D uncertain. The TCR comes from a female donor with breast cancer. CDR3 in amino acids: CSARGPSMSEAFF. CDR3 sequence (DNA): TGCAGTGCTAGAGGGCCGTCGATGTCTGAAGCTTTCTTT.